Shown below are 24 T cell receptor beta chains from a single sample sequenced in a study of CD8 T cells in ankylosing spondylitis. Each CDR3 protein is one row after TCRdb ran MiXCR on the 5' RACE reads. The data contain about 140,000 distinct CDR3 sequences, approximately 32% of them singletons. Sequenced: synovial fluid, either unsorted or a sorted T cell fraction (not recorded which). The receptors come from a male donor with ankylosing spondylitis.

This chain uses TRBV14 with TRBJ2-2; 7 positions match TRBD2. V shed 0 bases and J 5 bases; nucleotides not matched to a gene: 12. The CDR3 is 18 amino acids. Germline V gene lookup returns CDR1 SGHDN and CDR2 FVKESK. CDR3 loop: CASSQDAGVKGYTGELFF. The CDR3 bases are TGTGCCAGCAGCCAAGATGCGGGAGTAAAAGGATATACCGGGGAGCTGTTTTTT.

In its sample, this clonotype was seen a few times. This chain uses TRBV9 with TRBJ2-7; possibly TRBD2 for D (6 bases). This CDR3 has 16 amino acids. Germline values: CDR1 SGDLS, CDR2 YYNGEE. V gave up 0 bases and J gave up 7 bases, with 20 bases separating them. CDR3 nucleotides: TGTGCCAGCAGCGTAGGCCCAGGAACCGACGGAGGGGAGCAGTACTTC. It codes for CASSVGPGTDGGEQYF.

CDR3 DNA: TGTGCCAGCAGCCAGTTACAGGGTGCGACAGATACGCAGTATTTT. Amino acids: CASSQLQGATDTQYF. The chain couples TRBV4-2 to TRBJ2-3, with D maybe TRBD1 (6 bases). The CDR3 loop spans 15 amino acids. Germline V gene data show CDR1 as LGHNA and CDR2 as YNFKEQ. Trimming took 3 bases from V and 3 from J, leaving 13 bases between them.

This clonotype occurred a few times. This sequence joins TRBV28 and TRBJ2-7; no definite D call. The CDR3 has 14 residues. Germline CDR1 is MDHEN and CDR2 is SYDVKM. Trimming shortened V by 1 base and J by 1 base, and 8 bases separated the two germline ends. For the CDR3, the DNA is TGTGCCAGCAGTTTATACTCAGGTTCCTACGAGCAGTACTTC. This codes for CASSLYSGSYEQYF.

This sequence joins TRBV5-1 and TRBJ2-6; D is possibly TRBD2 (5 bases). The CDR3 covers 16 residues. Germline CDR1 is SGHRS and CDR2 is YFSETQ. The V end lost 4 bases, the J end lost 2 bases, and 13 bases lay between the germline ends. This CDR3 is CASSPPSGAGANVLTF. The CDR3 DNA reads as TGCGCCAGCAGCCCCCCTTCCGGGGCTGGGGCCAACGTCCTGACTTTC.

The V and J genes are TRBV5-1 and TRBJ2-7; D call uncertain. Trimming stripped 0 bases from V and 6 bases from J, with 10 bases between. In germline, CDR1 is SGHRS, CDR2 YFSETQ. This CDR3 contains 13 residues. The CDR3 nucleotides read TGCGCCAGCAGCTTGGTCCCCGAGGTCGAGCAGTACTTC. Protein sequence: CASSLVPEVEQYF.

V is TRBV28 and J is TRBJ2-7; 8 bases agree with TRBD1. Germline V gives CDR1 MDHEN, CDR2 SYDVKM. The V and J ends lost 6 bases and 3 bases, in that order; junction bases with no gene match: 10. This CDR3 contains 15 residues. The CDR3 spells CASRSGQGEYYEQYF. The CDR3 bases are TGTGCCAGCAGGTCTGGACAGGGTGAATACTACGAGCAGTACTTC.

The chain uses TRBV20-1 and TRBJ2-3; 10 bases line up with TRBD1. V lost 5 bases to trimming and J lost 4 bases; unmatched junction nucleotides: 6. This CDR3 is built from 14 residues. The germline gives CDR1 DFQATT, CDR2 SNEGSKA (reference sequence). Here the CDR3 reads CSARGQGVADTQYF. For the CDR3, the DNA is TGCAGTGCTCGAGGACAGGGGGTGGCAGATACGCAGTATTTT.

This clonotype has more than one count but fewer than ten. The gene calls are TRBV9 and TRBJ2-1; the match to TRBD2 covers 8 bases. There are 16 residues in the CDR3. Germline-derived CDR1 and CDR2 are SGDLS and YYNGEE. The junction had 8 bases not matched to a gene; V was cut back by 4 bases and J by 2 bases. This chain's CDR3 is CASSPTAGATYNEQFF. Here the CDR3 DNA reads TGTGCCAGCAGCCCTACAGCGGGAGCTACCTACAATGAGCAGTTCTTC.

The chain links TRBV5-1 to TRBJ2-1; perhaps TRBD2 as D (5 bases). The V and J ends lost 6 bases and 5 bases respectively, with 12 bases between them. Germline assignment: CDR1 SGHRS and CDR2 YFSETQ. This CDR3 region has 13 residues. The CDR3: CASNTGIHNEQFF. Here the CDR3 DNA reads TGCGCCAGCAATACCGGGATACACAATGAGCAGTTCTTC.

The V gene is TRBV18, the J gene TRBJ2-7; TRBD2 is a possible D gene (5 bases). Trimming cost V 3 bases and J 4 bases, with 10 bases left between them. There are 13 residues in the CDR3. The V gene's germline CDR1 is KGHSH and CDR2 LQKENI. The CDR3 sequence: CASSPLRTYEQYF. The DNA of the CDR3 is TGTGCCAGCTCACCGCTCCGGACTTACGAGCAGTACTTC.

A few counts support this clonotype. The gene calls are TRBV3-1 and TRBJ2-1; 7 bases map to TRBD2. The CDR3 totals 15 residues. The J segment lost 0 bases and the V segment lost 4 bases, leaving 3 bases of the junction unmatched. CDR1 is LGHDT, CDR2 YNNKEL, per germline (reference sequence). CDR3 residues: CASSPSGGSYNEQFF. Here the CDR3 DNA reads TGTGCCAGCAGCCCTAGCGGAGGCTCCTACAATGAGCAGTTCTTC.

A few counts support this clonotype. This rearrangement joins TRBV7-2 to TRBJ2-6, with D possibly matching TRBD2 (5 bases). CDR1 and CDR2 from the germline V gene are SGHTA and FQGNSA. Trimming removed 5 bases at V and 4 bases at J, with 12 bases between. This CDR3 has 15 residues. CDR3 protein: CASSRGSGGANVLTF. The CDR3 coding sequence is TGTGCCAGCAGCCGGGGATCTGGAGGGGCCAACGTCCTGACTTTC.

The chain combines TRBV5-1 with TRBJ1-2; the match to TRBD1 covers 9 bases. V lost 4 bases to trimming and J lost 10 bases; unmatched junction nucleotides: 5. Per the germline V gene, CDR1 is SGHRS and CDR2 is YFSETQ. The CDR3 runs to 12 residues. CDR3 in DNA: TGCGCCAGCAGCCTCCGGGACAGGGACTACACCTTC. It encodes CASSLRDRDYTF.

Ten or more counts support this clonotype. The rearrangement links TRBV11-2 to TRBJ2-3; TRBD2 matches at 9 bases. Germline values: CDR1 SGHAT, CDR2 FQNNGV. The CDR3 totals 16 residues. The trim removed 7 bases at V and 2 bases at J, leaving 10 bases unmatched. The CDR3 region has the DNA TGTGCCAGCACGGTTCCAGGACTAGCGATCACAGATACGCAGTATTTT. This encodes CASTVPGLAITDTQYF.

The rearrangement joins TRBV5-6 to TRBJ1-3; 8 bases map to TRBD1. The trim removed 3 bases at V and 5 bases at J, leaving 7 bases unmatched. From germline, CDR1 is SGHDT and CDR2 YYEEEE. The CDR3 covers 15 residues. The CDR3 reads CASSSRDRGRNTIYF. DNA for the CDR3: TGTGCCAGCAGCTCCCGAGACAGGGGTCGAAACACCATATATTTT. The full variable domain, in which reference TRBV5-6 and TRBJ1-3 provide the parts outside the CDR3, is DAGVTQSPTHLIKTRGQQVTLRCSPKSGHDTVSWYQQALGQGPQFIFQYYEEEERQRGNFPDRFSGHQFPNYSSELNVNALLLGDSALYLCASSSRDRGRNTIYFGEGSWLTVV.

The chain uses TRBV20-1 and TRBJ2-1, with D possibly being TRBD1 or TRBD2 (6 bases each). Germline-derived CDR1 and CDR2 are DFQATT and SNEGSKA (reference sequence). V was shortened by 2 bases and J by 8 bases, with 16 bases between the two germline ends. The CDR3 is 14 amino acids. The CDR3, as DNA: TGCAGTGCTAGACAGATAGGGGGGAGCGATGAGCAGTTCTTC. Translation gives CSARQIGGSDEQFF.

The V call is TRBV21-1, the J call TRBJ2-5; TRBD1, as called in the table, went unchecked against the DNA. TRBV21-1 is classified as a pseudogene. This CDR3 has 15 amino acids. CDR3 region: CAVVRDSNFQETQYF. CDR3 bases: TGTGCCGTGGTACGGGACAGCAACTTCCAAGAGACCCAGTACTTC.

The V gene is TRBV20-1, the J gene TRBJ1-3; unclear D gene. The CDR3 sequence is 13 residues long. Germline loops: CDR1 DFQATT, CDR2 SNEGSKA (reference sequence). The germline V and J ends were trimmed by 8 bases and 0 bases, with 11 bases remaining between them. The CDR3 reads CSPREASGNTIYF. The CDR3 nucleotides are TGCAGTCCGAGGGAGGCCTCTGGAAACACCATATATTTT.

The rearrangement joins TRBV6-1 to TRBJ2-5; D gene ambiguous. Germline CDR1 MNHNS, CDR2 SASEGT. Trimming took 7 bases from V and 6 from J, leaving 15 bases between them. The CDR3 spans 13 residues. DNA of the CDR3: TGTGCCAGCACCCCTGGACGATTGCAGACCCAGTACTTC. Translation: CASTPGRLQTQYF.

J is TRBJ1-2 and V is TRBV11-3; D ambiguous. This CDR3 region has 14 residues. Per germline, CDR1 SGHNT and CDR2 YENEEA. The V end was cut by 5 bases, the J end by 2 bases, with 12 bases between. CDR3 in amino acids: CASSRAYPNYGYTF. DNA of the CDR3: TGTGCCAGCAGCCGGGCATATCCGAACTATGGCTACACCTTC. The full variable domain, rest sourced from reference TRBV11-3 and TRBJ1-2, is EAGVVQSPRYKIIEKKQPVAFWCNPISGHNTLYWYLQNLGQGPELLIRYENEEAVDDSQLPKDRFSAERLKGVDSTLKIQPAELGDSAVYLCASSRAYPNYGYTFGSGTRLTVV.

This clonotype has a count of ten or more. The gene calls are TRBV12-3 or TRBV12-4 and TRBJ2-3; 10 bases agree with TRBD2. The CDR3 totals 17 residues. Trimming took 6 bases from V and 4 from J; bases not matched to a gene: 13. The CDR3 DNA reads as TGTGCCAGCAGCCAAATCGTCACTAGCGGGAATGCAGATACGCAGTATTTT. This gives the protein CASSQIVTSGNADTQYF.

This clonotype was counted ten times or more. The chain is built from TRBV12-3 or TRBV12-4 and TRBJ2-5, with a possible D match to TRBD1 (5 bases). This CDR3 contains 15 residues. The germline V and J ends were trimmed by 5 bases and 9 bases, with 22 bases remaining between them. The CDR3 region is CASSAPRAQVGAQYF. The CDR3, as DNA: TGTGCCAGCAGTGCACCACGGGCCCAAGTAGGGGCCCAGTACTTC.

This clonotype has at least ten counts. The rearrangement uses TRBV10-3 and TRBJ1-1; 8 nucleotides line up with TRBD1. V lost 7 bases, J lost 1 base, and 5 bases stayed unmatched. Per the germline V gene, CDR1 is ENHRY and CDR2 is SYGVKD. This CDR3 has 14 amino acids. The CDR3 region is CAITPDRENTEAFF. CDR3 coding DNA: TGTGCCATCACCCCGGACAGGGAGAACACTGAAGCTTTCTTT.